Sequencing of this T cell receptor (beta chain) was carried out in a study of blood T cell repertoires in COVID-19. Across the whole study: COVID-19 samples, acute and convalescent, were from the United States, Italy and Spain. Nucleic acid was either cDNA or gDNA, and it came from T cells, B-cell-depleted T cells, or PBMCs.

Using immunoSEQ multiplex PCR, the repertoire was profiled, and TCRdb retains in-frame clones only, with some absent. The table shows tens of thousands of clones, with approximately 85% occurring only once. This CDR3 is 14 amino acids long. Germline loops: CDR1 SGHNT, CDR2 YENEEA. The V and J ends lost 5 bases and 8 bases respectively, with 16 bases between them. V gene TRBV11-3 combines with J gene TRBJ1-3; possible D gene TRBD1, 5 bases. What was sequenced was peripheral blood. The clonotype comes from an elderly man with acute or convalescent COVID-19. Here the CDR3 reads CASSLSGGADTIYF. Written as DNA, the CDR3 is TGTGCCAGCAGCCTAAGTGGAGGGGCAGACACCATATATTTT.